The present TCR beta chain was sequenced within a study of blood T cell repertoires in COVID-19. For the study at large: Samples came from the United States, Italy and Spain, spanning acute and convalescent COVID-19. The analysed material was cDNA or gDNA that came from T cells, B-cell-depleted T cells, or PBMCs.

This clone was counted a few times. This CDR3 comprises 14 residues. V was trimmed by 5 bases and J by 3 bases, leaving 11 bases between them. The germline CDR1 and CDR2 sequences are SGHVS and FQNEAQ. Under the authors' procedure: For nucleated cells, counts were estimated from reference gene primer amplification. Sequencing was performed with immunoSEQ multiplex PCR; in TCRdb, only in-frame clones are kept and a portion is missing. The D gene and trimming were derived from the DNA, and the V and J assignments and clone size from that table. The sample gives 140,000 to 150,000 clones, about four fifths of which show up once; roughly 3.6% is in the top ten.

The specimen was peripheral blood. The V gene is TRBV7-8, the J gene TRBJ1-5; tentatively, D is TRBD1 (5 bases). This receptor was identified in a man aged 65 to 85 who had recovered from COVID-19. CDR3 region: CASSPGLLNQPQHF. The CDR3 DNA reads as TGTGCCAGCAGCCCGGGACTGCTCAATCAGCCCCAGCATTTT.